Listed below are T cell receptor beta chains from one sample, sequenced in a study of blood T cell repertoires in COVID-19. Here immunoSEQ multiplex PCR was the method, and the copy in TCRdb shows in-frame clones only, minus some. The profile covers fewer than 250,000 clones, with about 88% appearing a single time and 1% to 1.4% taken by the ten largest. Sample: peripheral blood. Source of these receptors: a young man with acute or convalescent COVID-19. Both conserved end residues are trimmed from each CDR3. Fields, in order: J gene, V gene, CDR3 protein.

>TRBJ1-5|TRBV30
AWRGQPNQPQH
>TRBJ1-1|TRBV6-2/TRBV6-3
ASSYPLPRQPEEAF
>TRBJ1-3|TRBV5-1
ASSGGGGSGNTIY
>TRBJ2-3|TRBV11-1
ASSTRAQGRYTQY
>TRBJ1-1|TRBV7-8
ASSWTGWAGGKGTEAF
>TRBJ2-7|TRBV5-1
ASSSDDGGYEQY
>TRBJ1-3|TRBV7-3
ASSSGNGNTIY
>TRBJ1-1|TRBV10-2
ASNNGQGAF
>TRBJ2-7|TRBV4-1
ASSGGRGLAGGWEQY
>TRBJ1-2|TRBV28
ASQRTANYGYT
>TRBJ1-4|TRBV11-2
ASSLDRGFEKLF
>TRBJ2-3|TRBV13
ASSLGPRRTDTQY
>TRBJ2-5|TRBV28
ASSLDRAETQY
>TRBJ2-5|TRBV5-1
ASSLVGLEPGETQY
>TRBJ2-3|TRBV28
ASSQPGTGSTDTQY
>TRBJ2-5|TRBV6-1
ASSDILAASGIETQY
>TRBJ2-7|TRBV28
ASSFPASYEQY
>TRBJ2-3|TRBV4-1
ASSQEFRRGGDTQY
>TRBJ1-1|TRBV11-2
ASRMARGSGKAF
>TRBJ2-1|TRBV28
ASSLGSGGAYNEQF
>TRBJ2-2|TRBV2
ASSEALRGPNTGELF
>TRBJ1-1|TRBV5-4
ASSPTGDTEAF
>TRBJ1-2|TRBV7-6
ASSDSSDGYT
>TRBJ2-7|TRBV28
ASRSDGTGISYEQY
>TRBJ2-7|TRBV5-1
ASSLGDKRTGYEN
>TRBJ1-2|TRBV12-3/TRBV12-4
ASSSSRGYGYT
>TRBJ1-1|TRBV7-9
ASSSRVYRTGSTTEAF
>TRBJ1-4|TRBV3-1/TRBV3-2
ASSQGQGNEKLF
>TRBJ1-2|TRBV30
AWADRGQGYGYT
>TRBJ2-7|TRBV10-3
AISASGYEQY
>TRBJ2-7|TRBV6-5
ASSMRGGATYEQY
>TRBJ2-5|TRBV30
AWSVAGVGRETQY
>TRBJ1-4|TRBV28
ASRPGGANEKLF